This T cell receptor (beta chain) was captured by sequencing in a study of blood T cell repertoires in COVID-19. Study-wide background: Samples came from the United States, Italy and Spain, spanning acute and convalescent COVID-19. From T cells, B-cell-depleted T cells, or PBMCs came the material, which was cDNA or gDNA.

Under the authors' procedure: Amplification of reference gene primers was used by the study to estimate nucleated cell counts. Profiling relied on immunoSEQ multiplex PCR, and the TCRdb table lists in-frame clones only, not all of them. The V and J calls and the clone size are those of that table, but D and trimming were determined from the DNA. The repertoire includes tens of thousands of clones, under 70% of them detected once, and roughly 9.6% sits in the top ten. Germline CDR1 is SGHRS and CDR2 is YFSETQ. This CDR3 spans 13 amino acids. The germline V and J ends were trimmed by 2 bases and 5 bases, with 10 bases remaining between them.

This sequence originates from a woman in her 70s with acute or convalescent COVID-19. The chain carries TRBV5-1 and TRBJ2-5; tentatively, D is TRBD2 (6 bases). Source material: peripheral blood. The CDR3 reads CASSLAGLETQYF. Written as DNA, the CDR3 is TGCGCCAGCAGCTTAGCGGGCTTGGAGACCCAGTACTTC.